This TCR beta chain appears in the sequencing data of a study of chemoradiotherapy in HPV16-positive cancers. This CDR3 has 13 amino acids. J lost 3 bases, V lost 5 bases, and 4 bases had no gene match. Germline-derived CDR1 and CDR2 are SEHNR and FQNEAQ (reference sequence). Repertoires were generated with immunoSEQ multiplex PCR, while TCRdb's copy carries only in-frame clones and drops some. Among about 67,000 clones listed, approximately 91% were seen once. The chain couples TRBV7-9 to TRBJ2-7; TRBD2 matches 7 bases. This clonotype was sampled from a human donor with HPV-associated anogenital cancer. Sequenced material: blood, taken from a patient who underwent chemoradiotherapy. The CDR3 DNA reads TGTGCCAGCAGCCTGGGAGGGATCTACGAGCAGTACTTC. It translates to CASSLGGIYEQYF.